This T cell receptor beta chain originates from a study of cytomegalovirus exposure and HLA in healthy donors. Study as a whole: Roughly 80 million unique TCRs from HLA-typed donors made up an early data release. General study results and limits: Most observed TCR sequences were rare, whereas some public TCRs were detected in many donors. As a later analysis showed, a missense DCLRE1C variant was linked to trimming of TCR beta V- and J-genes.

Primers included in the PCR were 60 Vbeta and 13 Jbeta primers. Assay: immunoSEQ multiplex PCR; the TCRdb copy retains only in-frame clones and omits some. The sample includes about 35,000 clones, roughly 78% of them seen just once. Details on this clone: Its antigen remains unidentified.

The CDR3 runs to 16 residues. V lost 4 bases to trimming and J lost 4 bases; unmatched junction nucleotides: 10. Germline loops: CDR1 SGHRS, CDR2 YFSETQ. The rearrangement uses TRBV5-1 and TRBJ2-3, with TRBD1 identical over 9 bases. This sequence originates from a male donor in good health and CMV-seronegative. Specimen: PBMCs. This chain's CDR3 is CASSPGDREIPDTQYF. Written as DNA, the CDR3 is TGCGCCAGCAGCCCCGGGGACAGGGAGATTCCAGATACGCAGTATTTT.